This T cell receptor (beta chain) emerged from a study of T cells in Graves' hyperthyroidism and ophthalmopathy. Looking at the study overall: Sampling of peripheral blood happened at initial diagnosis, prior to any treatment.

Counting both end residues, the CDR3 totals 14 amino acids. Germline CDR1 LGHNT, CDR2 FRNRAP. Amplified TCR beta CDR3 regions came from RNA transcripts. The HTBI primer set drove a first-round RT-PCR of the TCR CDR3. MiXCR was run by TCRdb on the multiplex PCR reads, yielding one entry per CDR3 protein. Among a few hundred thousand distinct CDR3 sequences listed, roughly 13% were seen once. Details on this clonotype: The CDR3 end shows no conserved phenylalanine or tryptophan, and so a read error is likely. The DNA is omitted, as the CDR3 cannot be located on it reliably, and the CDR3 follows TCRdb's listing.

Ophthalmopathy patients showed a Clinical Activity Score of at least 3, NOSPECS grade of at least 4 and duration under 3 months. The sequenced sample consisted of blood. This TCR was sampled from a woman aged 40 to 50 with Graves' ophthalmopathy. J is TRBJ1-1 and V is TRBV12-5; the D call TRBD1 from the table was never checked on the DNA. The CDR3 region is CALSPGPPNTEAFL.